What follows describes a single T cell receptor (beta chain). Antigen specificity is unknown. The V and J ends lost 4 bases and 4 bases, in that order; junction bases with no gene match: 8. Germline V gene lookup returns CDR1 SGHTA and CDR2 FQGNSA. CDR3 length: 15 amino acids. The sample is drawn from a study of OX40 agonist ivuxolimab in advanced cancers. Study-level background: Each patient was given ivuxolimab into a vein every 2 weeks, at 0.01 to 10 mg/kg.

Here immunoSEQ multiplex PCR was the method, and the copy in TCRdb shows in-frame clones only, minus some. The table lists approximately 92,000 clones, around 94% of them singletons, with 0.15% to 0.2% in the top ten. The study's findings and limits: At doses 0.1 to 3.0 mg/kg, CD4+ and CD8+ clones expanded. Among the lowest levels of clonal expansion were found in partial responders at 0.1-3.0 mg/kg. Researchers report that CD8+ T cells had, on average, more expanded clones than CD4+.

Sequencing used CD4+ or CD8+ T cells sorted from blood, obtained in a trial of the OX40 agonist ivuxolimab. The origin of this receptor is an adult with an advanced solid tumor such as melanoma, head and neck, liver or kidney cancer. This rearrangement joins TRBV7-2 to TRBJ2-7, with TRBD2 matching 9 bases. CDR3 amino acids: CASSSRAGGQYEQYF. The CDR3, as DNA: TGTGCCAGCAGCTCCAGGGCGGGAGGGCAGTACGAGCAGTACTTC.